A single sample gave rise to the 3 T cell receptor beta chains below, sequenced in a study of OX40 agonist ivuxolimab in advanced cancers. Data came from immunoSEQ multiplex PCR; TCRdb stores just in-frame clones and leaves some out. This table holds 75,000 to 90,000 clones, roughly 90% found once. Sequenced here: CD4+ or CD8+ T cells sorted from blood, sampled in a trial of the OX40 agonist ivuxolimab. The receptors come from an adult with an advanced solid tumor such as melanoma, head and neck, liver or kidney cancer.

This sequence joins TRBV5-5 and TRBJ2-7, with a possible D match to TRBD2 (5 bases). The germline gives CDR1 SGHKS, CDR2 YYEKEE (reference sequence). Trimming removed 5 bases from V and 1 base from J, with 10 bases in between. CDR3 length: 13 residues. DNA for the CDR3: TGTGCCAGCAGTCCCACGGGATCCTACGAGCAGTACTTC. Translating gives CASSPTGSYEQYF.

This rearrangement joins TRBV11-2 to TRBJ2-2; possible D gene TRBD2, 5 bases. The CDR3 covers 14 residues. Trimming left V 7 bases short and J 7 bases short, with 16 bases between. The germline gives CDR1 SGHAT, CDR2 FQNNGV. As DNA, the CDR3 is TGTGCCAGCACCGCTTGGGGAGTTGGCGGGGAGCTGTTTTTT. Its protein product is CASTAWGVGGELFF. The whole variable domain, filled in from reference TRBV11-2 and TRBJ2-2, reads EAGVAQSPRYKIIEKRQSVAFWCNPISGHATLYWYQQILGQGPKLLIQFQNNGVVDDSQLPKDRFSAERLKGVDSTLKIQPAKLEDSAVYLCASTAWGVGGELFFGEGSRLTVL.

V usage is TRBV15 and J usage is TRBJ2-3; 9 nucleotides line up with TRBD1. The V and J ends lost 0 bases and 3 bases, in that order; junction bases with no gene match: 4. This CDR3 has 16 residues. Germline assignment: CDR1 LNHNV and CDR2 YYDKDF (reference sequence). CDR3 sequence (DNA): TGTGCCACCAGCAGAGACCTGGGACAGGGAACAGATACGCAGTATTTT. Its protein product is CATSRDLGQGTDTQYF.